Below, one TCR beta chain is given with its context. Its antigen remains unknown. Germline CDR1 is KGHSH and CDR2 is LQKENI. CDR3 length: 14 amino acids. The ends were cut back, 5 bases at V and 0 bases at J, with 10 bases in the middle. Method: immunoSEQ multiplex PCR; TCRdb's copy keeps in-frame clones and lacks some. Counted here are under 140,000 clones, roughly 92% occurring once; the ten biggest clones make up approximately 1.2%. The sample belongs to a study of siplizumab effects on memory and regulatory T cells. Broader study findings: Suppression by proliferating Tregs derived from siplizumab cultures was not verified. Significant reduction of alloreactive sequences traceable to unstimulated CD4+ memory cells was observed with siplizumab.

Sequencing was done on a sample of CD4+ T cells sorted from blood. The sequence came from a human donor in good health. The chain has TRBV18 and TRBJ1-2; tentatively, D is TRBD1 (5 bases). The CDR3 spells CASSSDRSNYGYTF. DNA of the CDR3: TGTGCCAGCTCATCTGACAGATCTAACTATGGCTACACCTTC.